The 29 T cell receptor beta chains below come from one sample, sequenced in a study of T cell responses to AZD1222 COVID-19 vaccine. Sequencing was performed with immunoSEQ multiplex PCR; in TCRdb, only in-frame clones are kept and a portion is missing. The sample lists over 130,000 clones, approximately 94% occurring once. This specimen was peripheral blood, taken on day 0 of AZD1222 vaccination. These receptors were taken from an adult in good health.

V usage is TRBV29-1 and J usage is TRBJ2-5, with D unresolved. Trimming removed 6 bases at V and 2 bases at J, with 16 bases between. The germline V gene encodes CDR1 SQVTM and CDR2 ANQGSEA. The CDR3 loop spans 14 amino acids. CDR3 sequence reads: CSVDRAFDQETQYF. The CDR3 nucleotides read TGCAGCGTCGACCGGGCCTTTGATCAAGAGACCCAGTACTTC.

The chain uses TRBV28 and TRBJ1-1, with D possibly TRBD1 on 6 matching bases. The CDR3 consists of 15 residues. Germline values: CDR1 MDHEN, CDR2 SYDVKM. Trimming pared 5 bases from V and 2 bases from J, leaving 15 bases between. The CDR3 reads CASSLRGASNTEAFF. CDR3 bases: TGTGCCAGCAGTCTCCGGGGGGCCTCAAACACTGAAGCTTTCTTT. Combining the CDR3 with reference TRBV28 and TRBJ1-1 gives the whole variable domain DVKVTQSSRYLVKRTGEKVFLECVQDMDHENMFWYRQDPGLGLRLIYFSYDVKMKEKGDIPEGYSVSREKKERFSLILESASTNQTSMYLCASSLRGASNTEAFFGQGTRLTVV.

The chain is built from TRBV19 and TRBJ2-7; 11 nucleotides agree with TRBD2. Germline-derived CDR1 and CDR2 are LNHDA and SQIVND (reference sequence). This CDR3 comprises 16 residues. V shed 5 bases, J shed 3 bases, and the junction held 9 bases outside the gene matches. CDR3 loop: CASSPAGTSGNYEQYF. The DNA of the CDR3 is TGTGCCAGTAGTCCGGCCGGGACTAGCGGAAACTACGAGCAGTACTTC.

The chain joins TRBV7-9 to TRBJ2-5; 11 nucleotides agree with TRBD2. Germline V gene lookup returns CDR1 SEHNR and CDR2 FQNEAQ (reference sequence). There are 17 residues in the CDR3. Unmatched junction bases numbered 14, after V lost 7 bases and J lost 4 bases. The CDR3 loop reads CASTIWTSGPGGETQYF. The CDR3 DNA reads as TGTGCCAGCACCATCTGGACTAGCGGGCCCGGGGGAGAGACCCAGTACTTC.

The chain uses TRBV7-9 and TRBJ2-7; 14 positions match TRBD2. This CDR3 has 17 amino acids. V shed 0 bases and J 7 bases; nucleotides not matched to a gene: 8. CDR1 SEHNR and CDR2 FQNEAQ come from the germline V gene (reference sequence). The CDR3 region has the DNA TGTGCCAGCAGCTTAGCGCGGGGACTAGCGGGAGACAGGGAGCAGTACTTC. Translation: CASSLARGLAGDREQYF.

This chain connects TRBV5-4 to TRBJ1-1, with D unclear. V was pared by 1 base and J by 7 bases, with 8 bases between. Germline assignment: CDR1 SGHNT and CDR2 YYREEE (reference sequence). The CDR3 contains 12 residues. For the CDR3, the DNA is TGTGCCAGCAGCTTGCCGGGAATTGAAGCTTTCTTT. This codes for CASSLPGIEAFF.

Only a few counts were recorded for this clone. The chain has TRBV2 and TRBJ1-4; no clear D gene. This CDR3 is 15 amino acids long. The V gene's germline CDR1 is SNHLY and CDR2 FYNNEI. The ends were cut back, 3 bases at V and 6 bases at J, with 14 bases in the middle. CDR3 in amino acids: CASSDKEFSDEKLFF. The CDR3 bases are TGTGCCAGCAGTGATAAGGAGTTCAGCGATGAAAAACTGTTTTTT.

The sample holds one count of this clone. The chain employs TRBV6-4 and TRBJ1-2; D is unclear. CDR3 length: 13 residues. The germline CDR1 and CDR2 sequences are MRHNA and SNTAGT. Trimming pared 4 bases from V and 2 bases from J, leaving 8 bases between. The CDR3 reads CASSVGRNYGYTF. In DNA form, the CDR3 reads TGTGCCAGCAGTGTCGGAAGGAACTATGGCTACACCTTC.

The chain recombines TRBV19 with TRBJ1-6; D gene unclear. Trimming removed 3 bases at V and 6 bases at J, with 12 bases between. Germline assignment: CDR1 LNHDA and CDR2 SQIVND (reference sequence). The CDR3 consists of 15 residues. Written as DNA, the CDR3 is TGTGCCAGTAGTATCCGGACGGATACTAATTCACCCCTCCACTTT. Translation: CASSIRTDTNSPLHF.

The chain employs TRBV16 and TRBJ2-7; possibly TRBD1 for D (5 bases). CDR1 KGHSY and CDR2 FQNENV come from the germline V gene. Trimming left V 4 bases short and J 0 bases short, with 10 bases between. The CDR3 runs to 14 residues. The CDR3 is CASSLFRDSYEQYF. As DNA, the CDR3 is TGTGCCAGCAGCCTCTTCAGGGACTCCTACGAGCAGTACTTC.

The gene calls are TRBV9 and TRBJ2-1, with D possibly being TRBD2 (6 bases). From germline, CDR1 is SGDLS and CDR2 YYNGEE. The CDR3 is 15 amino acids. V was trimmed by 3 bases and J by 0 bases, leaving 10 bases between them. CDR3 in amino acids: CASSERVSSYNEQFF. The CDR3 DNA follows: TGTGCCAGCAGCGAGCGGGTTAGCTCCTACAATGAGCAGTTCTTC. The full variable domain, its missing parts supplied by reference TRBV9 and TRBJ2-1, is DSGVTQTPKHLITATGQRVTLRCSPRSGDLSVYWYQQSLDQGLQFLIQYYNGEERAKGNILERFSAQQFPDLHSELNLSSLELGDSALYFCASSERVSSYNEQFFGPGTRLTVL.

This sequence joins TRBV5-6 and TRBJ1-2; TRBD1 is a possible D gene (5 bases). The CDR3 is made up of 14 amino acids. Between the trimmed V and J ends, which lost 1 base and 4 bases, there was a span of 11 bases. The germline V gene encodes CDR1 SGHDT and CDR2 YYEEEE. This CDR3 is CASSLSGGIYGYTF. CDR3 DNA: TGTGCCAGCAGCTTGTCGGGGGGGATCTATGGCTACACCTTC.

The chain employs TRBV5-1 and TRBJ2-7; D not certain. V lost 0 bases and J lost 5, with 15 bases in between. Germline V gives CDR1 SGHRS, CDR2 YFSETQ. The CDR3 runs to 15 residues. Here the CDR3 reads CASSLDPGRFNEQYF. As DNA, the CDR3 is TGCGCCAGCAGCTTGGATCCAGGCCGCTTTAACGAGCAGTACTTC.

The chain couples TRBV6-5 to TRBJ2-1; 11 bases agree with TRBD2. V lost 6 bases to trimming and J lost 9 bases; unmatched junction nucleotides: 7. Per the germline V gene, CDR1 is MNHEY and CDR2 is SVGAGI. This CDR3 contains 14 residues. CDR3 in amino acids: CASSLAGGRSEQFF. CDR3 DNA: TGTGCCAGCAGCCTAGCGGGAGGACGGAGTGAGCAGTTCTTC.

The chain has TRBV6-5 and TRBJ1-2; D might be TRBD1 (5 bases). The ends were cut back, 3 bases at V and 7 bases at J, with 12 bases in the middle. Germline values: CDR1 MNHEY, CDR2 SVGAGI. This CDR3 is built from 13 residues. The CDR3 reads CASSYLGGTGYTF. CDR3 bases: TGTGCCAGCAGTTATTTGGGGGGAACTGGCTACACCTTC.

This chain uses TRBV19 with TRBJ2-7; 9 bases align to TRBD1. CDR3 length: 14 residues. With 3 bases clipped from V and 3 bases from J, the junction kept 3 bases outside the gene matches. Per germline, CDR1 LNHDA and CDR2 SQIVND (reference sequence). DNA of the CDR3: TGTGCCAGTAGTATGGACAGGGGAAACTACGAGCAGTACTTC. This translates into CASSMDRGNYEQYF.

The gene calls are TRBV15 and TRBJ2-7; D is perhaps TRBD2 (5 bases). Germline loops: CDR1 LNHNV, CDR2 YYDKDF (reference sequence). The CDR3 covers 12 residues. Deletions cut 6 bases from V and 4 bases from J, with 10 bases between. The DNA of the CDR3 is TGTGCCACCAGGGACGGGGAGTACGAGCAGTACTTC. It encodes CATRDGEYEQYF.

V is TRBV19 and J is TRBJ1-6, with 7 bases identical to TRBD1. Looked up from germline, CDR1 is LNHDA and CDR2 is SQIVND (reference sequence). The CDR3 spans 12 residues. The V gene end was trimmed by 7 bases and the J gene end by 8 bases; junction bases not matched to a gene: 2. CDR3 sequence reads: CASNDRDSPLHF. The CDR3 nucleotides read TGTGCCAGTAATGACAGGGATTCACCCCTCCACTTT.

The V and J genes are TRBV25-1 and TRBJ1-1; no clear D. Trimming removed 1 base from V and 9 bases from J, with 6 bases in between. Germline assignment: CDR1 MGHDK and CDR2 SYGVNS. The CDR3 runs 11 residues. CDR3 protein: CASSELFKAFF. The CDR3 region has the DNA TGTGCCAGCAGTGAATTGTTTAAAGCTTTCTTT.

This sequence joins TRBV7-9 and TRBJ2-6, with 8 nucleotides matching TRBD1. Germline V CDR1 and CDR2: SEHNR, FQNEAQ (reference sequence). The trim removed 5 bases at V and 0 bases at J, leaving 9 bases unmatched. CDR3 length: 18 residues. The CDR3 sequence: CASSLRTGPSSGANVLTF. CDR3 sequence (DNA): TGTGCCAGCAGCCTCCGGACAGGGCCGAGCTCTGGGGCCAACGTCCTGACTTTC. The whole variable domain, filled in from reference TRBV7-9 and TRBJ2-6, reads DTGVSQNPRHKITKRGQNVTFRCDPISEHNRLYWYRQTLGQGPEFLTYFQNEAQLEKSRLLSDRFSAERPKGSFSTLEIQRTEQGDSAMYLCASSLRTGPSSGANVLTFGAGSRLTVL.

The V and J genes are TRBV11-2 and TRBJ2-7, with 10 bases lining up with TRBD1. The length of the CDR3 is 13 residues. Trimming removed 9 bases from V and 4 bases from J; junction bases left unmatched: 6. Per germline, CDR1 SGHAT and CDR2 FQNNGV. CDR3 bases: TGTGCCAGTAAGACAGGGGGCCGGTACGAGCAGTACTTC. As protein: CASKTGGRYEQYF.

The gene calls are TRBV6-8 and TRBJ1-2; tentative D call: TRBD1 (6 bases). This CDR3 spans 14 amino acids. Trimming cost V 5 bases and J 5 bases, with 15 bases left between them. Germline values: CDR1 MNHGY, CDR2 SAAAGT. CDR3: CASSVNREPYGYTF. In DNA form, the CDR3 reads TGTGCCAGCAGTGTCAACAGGGAGCCTTATGGCTACACCTTC.

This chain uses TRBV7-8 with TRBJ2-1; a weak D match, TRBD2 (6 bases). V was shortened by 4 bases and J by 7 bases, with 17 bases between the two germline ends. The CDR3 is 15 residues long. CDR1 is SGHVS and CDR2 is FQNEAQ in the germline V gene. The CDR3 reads CASSSTGTRVNEQFF. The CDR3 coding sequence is TGTGCCAGCAGCTCGACCGGGACTCGGGTTAATGAGCAGTTCTTC.

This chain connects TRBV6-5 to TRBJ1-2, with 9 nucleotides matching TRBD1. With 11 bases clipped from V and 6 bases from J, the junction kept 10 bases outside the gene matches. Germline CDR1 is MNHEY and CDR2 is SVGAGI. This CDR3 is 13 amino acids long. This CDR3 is CAVGQGTQDGYTF. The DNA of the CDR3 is TGTGCCGTCGGACAGGGGACGCAGGATGGCTACACCTTC.

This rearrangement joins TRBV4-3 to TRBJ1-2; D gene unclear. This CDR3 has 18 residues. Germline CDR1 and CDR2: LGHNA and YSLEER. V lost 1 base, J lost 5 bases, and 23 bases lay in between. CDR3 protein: CASSQAVPTSSTLYGYTF. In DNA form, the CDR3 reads TGCGCCAGCAGCCAAGCGGTCCCCACATCATCAACACTTTATGGCTACACCTTC.

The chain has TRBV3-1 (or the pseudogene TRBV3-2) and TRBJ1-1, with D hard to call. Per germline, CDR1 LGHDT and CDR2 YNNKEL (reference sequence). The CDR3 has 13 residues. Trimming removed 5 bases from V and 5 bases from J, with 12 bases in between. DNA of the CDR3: TGTGCCAGCAGCGATCTTACAGAGACTGAAGCTTTCTTT. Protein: CASSDLTETEAFF.

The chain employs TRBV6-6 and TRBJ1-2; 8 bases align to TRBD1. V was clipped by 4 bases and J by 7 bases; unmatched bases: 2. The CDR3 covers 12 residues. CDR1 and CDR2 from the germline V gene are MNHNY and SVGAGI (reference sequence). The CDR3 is CASSFDRGGYTF. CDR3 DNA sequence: TGTGCCAGCAGTTTTGACAGGGGTGGCTACACCTTC.

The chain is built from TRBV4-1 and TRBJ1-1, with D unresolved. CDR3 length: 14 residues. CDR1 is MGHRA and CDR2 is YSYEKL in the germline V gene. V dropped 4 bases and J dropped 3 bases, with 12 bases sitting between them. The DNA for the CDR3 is TGCGCCAGCAGCCCCAGGTATGGGGACACTGAAGCTTTCTTT. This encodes CASSPRYGDTEAFF.

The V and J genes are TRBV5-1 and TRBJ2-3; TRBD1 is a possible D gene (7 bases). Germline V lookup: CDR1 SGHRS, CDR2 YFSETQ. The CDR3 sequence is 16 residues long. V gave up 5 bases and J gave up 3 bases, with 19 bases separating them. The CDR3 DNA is TGCGCCAGCAGACCTCAGGGGGGACGTCAGACAGATACGCAGTATTTT. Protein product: CASRPQGGRQTDTQYF.